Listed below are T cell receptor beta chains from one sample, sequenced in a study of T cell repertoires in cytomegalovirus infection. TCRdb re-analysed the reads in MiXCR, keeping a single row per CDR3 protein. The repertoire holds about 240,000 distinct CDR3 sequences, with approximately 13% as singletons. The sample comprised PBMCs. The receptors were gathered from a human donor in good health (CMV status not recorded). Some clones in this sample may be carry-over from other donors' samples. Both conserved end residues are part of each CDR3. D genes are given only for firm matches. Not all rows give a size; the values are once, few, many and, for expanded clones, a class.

CDR3: CASTGGASSYEQYF
DNA: TGTGCCAGCACCGGGGGGGCCAGCTCCTACGAGCAGTACTTC
J: TRBJ2-7
D: TRBD2
V: TRBV28
size: many

CDR3: CASSLGSADYGYTF
DNA: TGTGCCAGCAGCTTAGGGTCGGCGGACTATGGCTACACCTTC
J: TRBJ1-2
D: .
V: TRBV7-8
size: many

CDR3: CASSPPGANVLTF
DNA: TGTGCCAGCAGCCCCCCTGGGGCCAACGTCCTGACTTTC
J: TRBJ2-6
D: .
V: TRBV7-2
size: many

CDR3: CATKGQGVSYEQYF
DNA: TGTGCCACCAAGGGACAGGGGGTCTCCTACGAGCAGTACTTC
J: TRBJ2-7
D: TRBD1
V: TRBV19
size: few

CDR3: CASSLGGQGKGNEQFF
DNA: TGTGCCAGCAGCTTAGGGGGACAGGGAAAGGGCAATGAGCAGTTCTTC
J: TRBJ2-1
D: TRBD1
V: TRBV7-2
size: many

CDR3: CASSVGQAIYGYTF
DNA: TGCGCCAGCAGCGTTGGACAGGCGATCTATGGCTACACCTTC
J: TRBJ1-2
D: TRBD1
V: TRBV5-1
size: few

CDR3: CASSLEVGHETQYF
DNA: TGTGCCAGCAGCTTGGAAGTAGGGCATGAGACCCAGTACTTC
J: TRBJ2-5
D: .
V: TRBV5-4
size: .

CDR3: CAIRAGLAEPPDTQYF
DNA: TGTGCCATCAGGGCGGGACTAGCGGAACCCCCAGATACGCAGTATTTT
J: TRBJ2-3
D: TRBD2
V: TRBV10-3
size: many

CDR3: CASSSSSGNTIYF
DNA: TGTGCCAGCAGCTCAAGCTCTGGAAACACCATATATTTT
J: TRBJ1-3
D: .
V: TRBV7-2
size: many

CDR3: CSVGEGVDQPQHF
DNA: TGCAGCGTTGGAGAAGGGGTCGATCAGCCCCAGCATTTT
J: TRBJ1-5
D: .
V: TRBV29-1
size: .

CDR3: CASSQERALDTEAFF
DNA: TGTGCCAGCAGCCAAGAGAGGGCGTTGGACACTGAAGCTTTCTTT
J: TRBJ1-1
D: .
V: TRBV14
size: many

CDR3: CASSDERKGEQFF
DNA: TGTGCCAGCAGTGACGAAAGGAAGGGTGAGCAGTTCTTC
J: TRBJ2-1
D: .
V: TRBV6-4
size: .

CDR3: CASSSHTGTGNTDTQYF
DNA: TGTGCCAGCAGTTCACATACCGGGACAGGGAACACAGATACGCAGTATTTT
J: TRBJ2-3
D: TRBD1
V: TRBV28
size: .

CDR3: CASSPSWGALTDTQYF
DNA: TGTGCCAGCAGCCCATCTTGGGGGGCCCTCACAGATACGCAGTATTTT
J: TRBJ2-3
D: .
V: TRBV7-2
size: many

CDR3: CASSLGDPTYGYTF
DNA: TGTGCCAGCAGCCTGGGGGACCCTACCTATGGCTACACCTTC
J: TRBJ1-2
D: .
V: TRBV7-2
size: many

CDR3: CASSTWGTGGYEQYF
DNA: TGTGCCAGCAGCACCTGGGGAACCGGAGGCTACGAGCAGTACTTC
J: TRBJ2-7
D: .
V: TRBV5-6
size: few

CDR3: CASSPPGVNTEAFF
DNA: TGTGCCAGCAGCCCGCCGGGAGTCAACACTGAAGCTTTCTTT
J: TRBJ1-1
D: .
V: TRBV12-3/TRBV12-4
size: many

CDR3: CASSPLNHLSGANVLTF
DNA: TGTGCCAGCAGCCCCTTAAATCATCTCTCTGGGGCCAACGTCCTGACTTTC
J: TRBJ2-6
D: .
V: TRBV7-9
size: many

CDR3: CASSQDPSGGVVETQYF
DNA: TGCGCCAGCAGCCAGGACCCTAGCGGGGGGGTGGTAGAGACCCAGTACTTC
J: TRBJ2-5
D: TRBD2
V: TRBV4-3
size: .

CDR3: CASSPRGSGAISYEQYF
DNA: TGTGCCAGCAGCCCCCGGGGTAGCGGGGCTATCTCCTACGAGCAGTACTTC
J: TRBJ2-7
D: TRBD2
V: TRBV7-3
size: many

CDR3: CASNRQRNTEAFF
DNA: TGTGCCAGCAATCGGCAGCGAAACACTGAAGCTTTCTTT
J: TRBJ1-1
D: .
V: TRBV2
size: .

CDR3: CAISDPRRGRGYTF
DNA: TGTGCCATCAGTGATCCCCGCAGGGGTCGGGGCTACACCTTC
J: TRBJ1-2
D: .
V: TRBV10-3
size: many

CDR3: CASSLGGRGTGNTIYF
DNA: TGTGCCAGCAGCTTAGGAGGGAGAGGAACTGGAAACACCATATATTTT
J: TRBJ1-3
D: .
V: TRBV7-2
size: many

CDR3: CSARVGRARLTEAFF
DNA: TGCAGTGCTAGAGTCGGCCGAGCGAGGTTAACTGAAGCTTTCTTT
J: TRBJ1-1
D: .
V: TRBV20-1
size: many

CDR3: CASGIPGGSYEQYF
DNA: TGTGCCAGCGGAATCCCAGGGGGCTCCTACGAGCAGTACTTC
J: TRBJ2-7
D: TRBD1
V: TRBV7-9
size: few

CDR3: CSASTETQYF
DNA: TGCAGTGCTAGTACGGAGACCCAGTACTTC
J: TRBJ2-5
D: .
V: TRBV20-1
size: many

CDR3: CASSFNGGRITDTQYF
DNA: TGTGCCAGCAGCTTTAATGGCGGGAGGATAACAGATACGCAGTATTTT
J: TRBJ2-3
D: TRBD2
V: TRBV7-2
size: many

CDR3: CASSLGLAIEQYF
DNA: TGTGCCAGCAGCTTAGGGCTAGCGATCGAGCAGTACTTC
J: TRBJ2-7
D: .
V: TRBV7-2
size: many

CDR3: CASSFLGSNAEAFF
DNA: TGTGCCAGCAGTTTTCTTGGTAGTAACGCTGAAGCTTTCTTT
J: TRBJ1-1
D: .
V: TRBV12-3/TRBV12-4
size: .

CDR3: CASTARGGSTDTQYF
DNA: TGTGCCAGCACCGCCCGAGGAGGCAGCACAGATACGCAGTATTTT
J: TRBJ2-3
D: .
V: TRBV6-2/TRBV6-3
size: .

CDR3: CASSLSPGRVVLTF
DNA: TGTGCCAGCAGCCTAAGCCCAGGGAGAGTCGTCCTGACTTTC
J: TRBJ2-6
D: .
V: TRBV12-3/TRBV12-4
size: many

CDR3: CASSPGTASSGNTIYF
DNA: TGTGCCAGTAGCCCCGGGACGGCATCCTCTGGAAACACCATATATTTT
J: TRBJ1-3
D: .
V: TRBV19
size: few

CDR3: CASSPPVKETQYF
DNA: TGTGCCAGCAGCCCACCCGTAAAAGAGACCCAGTACTTC
J: TRBJ2-5
D: .
V: TRBV7-2
size: few

CDR3: CASSLQGAVNTEAFF
DNA: TGTGCCAGCTCGTTACAGGGGGCGGTGAACACTGAAGCTTTCTTT
J: TRBJ1-1
D: TRBD1
V: TRBV18
size: .

CDR3: CASSPGQGKYEQYF
DNA: TGTGCCAGCAGCCCCGGACAGGGGAAATACGAGCAGTACTTC
J: TRBJ2-7
D: TRBD1
V: TRBV7-2
size: many

CDR3: CSATYRRSLISGANVLTF
DNA: TGCAGTGCTACCTATCGACGGAGCCTAATCTCTGGGGCCAACGTCCTGACTTTC
J: TRBJ2-6
D: .
V: TRBV20-1
size: many

CDR3: CASSLVGDGKNIQYF
DNA: TGTGCCAGCAGCTTAGTGGGGGACGGCAAAAACATTCAGTACTTC
J: TRBJ2-4
D: .
V: TRBV7-2
size: many

CDR3: CASSIDGRDGYTF
DNA: TGTGCCAGTAGTATAGATGGCAGGGATGGCTACACCTTC
J: TRBJ1-2
D: .
V: TRBV19
size: few

CDR3: CASSLVPHGYDEQYF
DNA: TGTGCCAGCAGCTTAGTGCCACATGGTTACGACGAGCAGTACTTC
J: TRBJ2-7
D: .
V: TRBV7-9
size: many